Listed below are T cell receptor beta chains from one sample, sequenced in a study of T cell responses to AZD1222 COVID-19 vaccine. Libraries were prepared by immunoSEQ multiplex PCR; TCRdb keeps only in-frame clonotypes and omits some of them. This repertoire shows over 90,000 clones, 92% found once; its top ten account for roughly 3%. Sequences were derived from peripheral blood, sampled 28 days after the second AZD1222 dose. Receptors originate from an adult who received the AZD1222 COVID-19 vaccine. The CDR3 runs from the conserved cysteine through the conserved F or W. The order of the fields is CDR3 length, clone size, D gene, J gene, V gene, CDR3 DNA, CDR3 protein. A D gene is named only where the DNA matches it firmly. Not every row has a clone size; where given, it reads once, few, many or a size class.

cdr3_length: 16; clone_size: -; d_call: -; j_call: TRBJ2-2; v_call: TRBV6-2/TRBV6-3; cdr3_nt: TGTGCCAGCAGTCTCGACAGCCTCGCGAACACCGGGGAGCTGTTTTTT; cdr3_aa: CASSLDSLANTGELFF
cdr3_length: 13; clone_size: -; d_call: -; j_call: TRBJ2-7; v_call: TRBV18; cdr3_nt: TGTGCCAGCTCACCACTAGACAGTTACGAGCAGTACTTC; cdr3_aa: CASSPLDSYEQYF
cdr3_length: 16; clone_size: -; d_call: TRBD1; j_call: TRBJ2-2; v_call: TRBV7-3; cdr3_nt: TGTGCCAGCAGCTCCTCCGGGACAGCGAACACCGGGGAGCTGTTTTTT; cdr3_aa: CASSSSGTANTGELFF
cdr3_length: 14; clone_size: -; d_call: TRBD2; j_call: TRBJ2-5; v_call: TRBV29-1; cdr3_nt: TGCAGCGTTGATTCCGGGGGGGCTCGAGAGACCCAGTACTTC; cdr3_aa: CSVDSGGARETQYF
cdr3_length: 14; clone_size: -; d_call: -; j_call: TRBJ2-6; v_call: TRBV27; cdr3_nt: TGTGCCAGCAGTTCAGGGTCTGGGGCCAACGTCCTGACTTTC; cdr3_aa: CASSSGSGANVLTF
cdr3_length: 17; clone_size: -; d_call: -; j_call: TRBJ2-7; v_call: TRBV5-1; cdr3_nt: TGCGCCAGCAGCTTGGCCCTGGGGTATGAGGGATCCTACGAGCAGTACTTC; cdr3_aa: CASSLALGYEGSYEQYF
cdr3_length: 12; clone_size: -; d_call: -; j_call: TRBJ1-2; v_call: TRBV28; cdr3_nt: TGTGCCAGCAGACCAGGGGTCCATGGCTACACCTTC; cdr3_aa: CASRPGVHGYTF
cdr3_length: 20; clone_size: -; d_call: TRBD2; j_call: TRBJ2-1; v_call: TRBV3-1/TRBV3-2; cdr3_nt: TGTGCCAGCAGCCCAACGGGGGGTAGCGGGGGCCTCAGGCTCTACAATGAGCAGTTCTTC; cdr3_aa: CASSPTGGSGGLRLYNEQFF
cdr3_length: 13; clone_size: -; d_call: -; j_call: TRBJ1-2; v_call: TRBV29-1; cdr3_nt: TGCAGCGTCGACCCCGGGCTGGGGATTGGCTACACCTTC; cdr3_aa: CSVDPGLGIGYTF
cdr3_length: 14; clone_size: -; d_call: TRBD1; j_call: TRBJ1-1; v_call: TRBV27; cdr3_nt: TGTGCCAGCACCCTAAGTCCCGGGACAGGGAAAGCTTTCTTT; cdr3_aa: CASTLSPGTGKAFF
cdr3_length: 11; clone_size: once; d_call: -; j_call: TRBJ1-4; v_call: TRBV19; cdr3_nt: TGTGCCAGTAGTATCGGTCCGGGGCTGTTTTTT; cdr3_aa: CASSIGPGLFF
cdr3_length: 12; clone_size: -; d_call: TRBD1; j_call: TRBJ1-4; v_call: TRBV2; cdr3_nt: TGTGCCAGCGGGACAGGGGTCGGAAAACTGTTTTTT; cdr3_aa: CASGTGVGKLFF
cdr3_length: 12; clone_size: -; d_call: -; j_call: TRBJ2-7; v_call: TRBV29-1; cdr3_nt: TGCAGCGTTAAAAGTGGGGACTACGAGCAGTACTTC; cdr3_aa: CSVKSGDYEQYF
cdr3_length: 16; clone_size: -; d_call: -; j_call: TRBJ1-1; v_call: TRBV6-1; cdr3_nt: TGTGCCAGCAGTGAAACGACAGATGTCGGGGGCACTGAAGCTTTCTTT; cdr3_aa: CASSETTDVGGTEAFF
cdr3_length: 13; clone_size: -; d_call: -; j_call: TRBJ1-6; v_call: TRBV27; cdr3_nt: TGTGCCAGCACTTTTGGGATTAATTCACCCCTCCACTTT; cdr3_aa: CASTFGINSPLHF
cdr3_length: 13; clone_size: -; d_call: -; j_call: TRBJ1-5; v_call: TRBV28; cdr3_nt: TGTGCCACCACCCACAGGGAAGACCAGCCCCAGCATTTT; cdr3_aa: CATTHREDQPQHF
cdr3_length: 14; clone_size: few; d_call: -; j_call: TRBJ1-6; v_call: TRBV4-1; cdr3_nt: TGCGCCAGCAGCCAAGAGACAGCTAATTCACCCCTCCACTTT; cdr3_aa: CASSQETANSPLHF
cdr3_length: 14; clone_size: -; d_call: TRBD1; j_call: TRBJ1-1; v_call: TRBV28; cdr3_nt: TGTGCCAGCAGTTTGGAACCGGACAGGGCCTTAGGTTTCTTT; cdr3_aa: CASSLEPDRALGFF
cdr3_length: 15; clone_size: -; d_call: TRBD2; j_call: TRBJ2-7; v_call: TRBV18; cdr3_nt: TGTGCCAGCTCACTTCCGCGGGGGGTAGCCTACGAGCAGTACTTC; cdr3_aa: CASSLPRGVAYEQYF
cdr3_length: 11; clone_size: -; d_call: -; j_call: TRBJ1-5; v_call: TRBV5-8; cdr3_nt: TGTGCCAGCAGCTTTAATCAGCCCCAGCATTTT; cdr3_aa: CASSFNQPQHF
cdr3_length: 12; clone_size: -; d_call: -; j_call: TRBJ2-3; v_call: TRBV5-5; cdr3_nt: TGTGCCAGCAGTAACACGGCAGATACGCAGTATTTT; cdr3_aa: CASSNTADTQYF
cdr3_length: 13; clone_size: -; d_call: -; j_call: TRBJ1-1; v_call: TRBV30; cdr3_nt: TGTGCCTGGAGGGTTTCCAGGGACACTGAAGCTTTCTTT; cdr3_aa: CAWRVSRDTEAFF
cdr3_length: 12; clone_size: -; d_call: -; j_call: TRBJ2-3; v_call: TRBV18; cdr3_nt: TGTGCCAGCTCACCGTACACAGATACGCAGTATTTT; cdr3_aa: CASSPYTDTQYF
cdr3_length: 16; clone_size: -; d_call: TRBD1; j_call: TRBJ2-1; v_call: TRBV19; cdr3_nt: TGTGCCAGTAGTATCCCATACAGGGGACGGGGCAATGAGCAGTTCTTC; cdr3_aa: CASSIPYRGRGNEQFF
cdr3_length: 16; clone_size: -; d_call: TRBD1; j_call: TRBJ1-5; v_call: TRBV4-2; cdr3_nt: TGTGCCAGCAGCCAAGATAGCGGGACAGGGGATCAGCCCCAGCATTTT; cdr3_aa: CASSQDSGTGDQPQHF
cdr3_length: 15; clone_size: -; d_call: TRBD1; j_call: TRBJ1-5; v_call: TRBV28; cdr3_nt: TGTGCCAGCAGACCGGGACAGGGTTGGAATCAGCCCCAGCATTTT; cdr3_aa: CASRPGQGWNQPQHF